Presented here are 13 T cell receptor beta chains from one specimen sequenced in a study of OX40 agonist ivuxolimab in advanced cancers. TCRdb keeps only in-frame clones here, not all; method: immunoSEQ multiplex PCR. The sample holds 70,000 to 90,000 clones; approximately 90% are singletons and the top ten take more than 0.3%. The input for sequencing was CD4+ or CD8+ T cells sorted from blood, taken in a trial of the OX40 agonist ivuxolimab. All receptors come from an adult with an advanced solid tumor such as melanoma, head and neck, liver or kidney cancer.

The V call is TRBV7-9, the J call TRBJ2-1, with 7 bases aligning to TRBD2. This CDR3 has 15 amino acids. Trimming cost V 3 bases and J 2 bases; bases outside gene matches: 4. Looked up from germline, CDR1 is SEHNR and CDR2 is FQNEAQ (reference sequence). The CDR3 reads CASSFRRETYNEQFF. CDR3 in DNA: TGTGCCAGCAGCTTCCGGCGGGAGACCTACAATGAGCAGTTCTTC.

A few counts support this clone. Other DNA sequences of this sample code for an identical CDR3. V usage is TRBV19 and J usage is TRBJ1-1; TRBD1 matches at 10 bases. V dropped 6 bases and J dropped 1; count of bases not matched to a gene: 2. This CDR3 has 14 residues. Germline V CDR1 and CDR2: LNHDA, SQIVND (reference sequence). The CDR3 reads CASSRTGGNTEAFF. CDR3 coding DNA: TGTGCCAGTAGCAGGACAGGGGGGAACACTGAAGCTTTCTTT.

The rearrangement joins TRBV10-2 to TRBJ2-3, with 7 bases lining up with TRBD2. V trimming: 6 bases; J trimming: 0 bases; junction bases outside the gene matches: 6. The CDR3 spans 15 residues. From germline, CDR1 is WSHSY and CDR2 SAAADI. The CDR3 loop is CASRNSGLSTDTQYF. The CDR3 nucleotides are TGCGCCAGCAGGAATAGCGGGTTGAGCACAGATACGCAGTATTTT.

J is TRBJ2-2 and V is TRBV15; TRBD2 aligns across 9 bases. The CDR3 is made up of 16 amino acids. V lost 0 bases to trimming and J lost 4 bases; unmatched junction nucleotides: 3. Germline V CDR1 and CDR2: LNHNV, YYDKDF (reference sequence). The CDR3 reads CATSRDPAGGTGELFF. The CDR3 DNA is TGTGCCACCAGCAGAGATCCAGCGGGAGGCACCGGGGAGCTGTTTTTT.

The V call is TRBV7-2, the J call TRBJ2-1, with TRBD2 matching 8 bases. After removal of 5 bases from V and 0 bases from J, the junction contained 3 bases not matched to a gene. CDR1 SGHTA and CDR2 FQGNSA come from the germline V gene. This CDR3 has 15 residues. The chain's CDR3 is CASSPSGSSYNEQFF. Written as DNA, the CDR3 is TGTGCCAGCAGCCCGAGCGGGAGCTCCTACAATGAGCAGTTCTTC.

The V call is TRBV5-1, the J call TRBJ2-7, with D unclear. The CDR3 loop spans 11 amino acids. Germline V gene data show CDR1 as SGHRS and CDR2 as YFSETQ. V was cut by 0 bases and J by 3 bases, with 1 base left in between. The CDR3 sequence: CASSLDYEQYF. The CDR3 DNA reads TGCGCCAGCAGCTTGGACTACGAGCAGTACTTC.

The V call is TRBV19, the J call TRBJ2-5; 10 bases align to TRBD1. Germline V gives CDR1 LNHDA, CDR2 SQIVND (reference sequence). V dropped 5 bases and J dropped 5; count of bases not matched to a gene: 8. This CDR3 comprises 15 residues. CDR3 bases: TGTGCCAGTAGTGGCCGGGACAGGGGTTTGGAGACCCAGTACTTC. Protein: CASSGRDRGLETQYF.

The genes are TRBV19 and TRBJ1-1; no definite D call. Trimming pared 1 base from V and 6 bases from J, leaving 15 bases between. The CDR3 totals 15 residues. Germline values: CDR1 LNHDA, CDR2 SQIVND (reference sequence). CDR3 region: CASSIGADDFSEAFF. As DNA, the CDR3 is TGTGCCAGTAGTATAGGGGCCGACGATTTCTCTGAAGCTTTCTTT. Complete variable domain (other parts from reference TRBV19 and TRBJ1-1): DGGITQSPKYLFRKEGQNVTLSCEQNLNHDAMYWYRQDPGQGLRLIYYSQIVNDFQKGDIAEGYSVSREKKESFPLTVTSAQKNPTAFYLCASSIGADDFSEAFFGQGTRLTVV.

The chain has TRBV7-2 and TRBJ1-1; 9 bases are shared with TRBD1. This CDR3 comprises 16 residues. The V gene's germline CDR1 is SGHTA and CDR2 FQGNSA. The V segment lost 2 bases and the J segment 7 bases; nucleotides outside the gene matches: 11. For the CDR3, the DNA is TGTGCCAGCAGCTTACGGGCGGGGACAGGGCAAAATGAAGCTTTCTTT. Protein product: CASSLRAGTGQNEAFF. The entire variable domain, with the rest obtained from reference TRBV7-2 and TRBJ1-1, is as follows: GAGVSQSPSNKVTEKGKDVELRCDPISGHTALYWYRQSLGQGLEFLIYFQGNSAPDKSGLPSDRFSAERTGGSVSTLTIQRTQQEDSAVYLCASSLRAGTGQNEAFFGQGTRLTVV.

V usage is TRBV5-1 and J usage is TRBJ2-3, with 7 bases fitting TRBD2. In germline, CDR1 is SGHRS, CDR2 YFSETQ. The ends lost 1 base at V and 0 bases at J; junction bases unmatched: 14. The CDR3 totals 19 residues. CDR3 nucleotides: TGCGCCAGCAGCTTGTTCACCGGGACTATCACCACTAGCACAGATACGCAGTATTTT. The encoded protein is CASSLFTGTITTSTDTQYF.

The chain combines TRBV7-2 with TRBJ2-7; 7 bases agree with TRBD2. Germline V gene lookup returns CDR1 SGHTA and CDR2 FQGNSA. V lost 0 bases, J lost 6 bases, and 5 bases stayed unmatched. CDR3 length equals 14 residues. CDR3 nucleotide sequence: TGTGCCAGCAGCTTAGCGAGCGGGGAATTCGAGCAGTACTTC. This sequence encodes CASSLASGEFEQYF. The entire variable domain, with the rest obtained from reference TRBV7-2 and TRBJ2-7, is as follows: GAGVSQSPSNKVTEKGKDVELRCDPISGHTALYWYRQSLGQGLEFLIYFQGNSAPDKSGLPSDRFSAERTGGSVSTLTIQRTQQEDSAVYLCASSLASGEFEQYFGPGTRLTVT.

The gene calls are TRBV6-5 and TRBJ2-5, with 9 nucleotides matching TRBD2. CDR1 and CDR2 (germline): MNHEY, SVGAGI. CDR3 length equals 15 residues. J was trimmed by 5 bases and V by 1 base; bases with no gene match: 5. CDR3 loop: CASSYFGLAGETQYF. The DNA for the CDR3 is TGTGCCAGCAGTTACTTCGGGCTAGCGGGGGAGACCCAGTACTTC.

This chain connects TRBV6-5 to TRBJ2-1; 11 bases align to TRBD2. V was pared by 5 bases and J by 6 bases, with 6 bases of the junction left unmatched. The germline V gene has CDR1 MNHEY and CDR2 SVGAGI. CDR3 length: 15 amino acids. The CDR3 region is CASSQLAGVFNEQFF. The DNA for the CDR3 is TGTGCCAGCAGTCAACTAGCGGGAGTTTTCAATGAGCAGTTCTTC.